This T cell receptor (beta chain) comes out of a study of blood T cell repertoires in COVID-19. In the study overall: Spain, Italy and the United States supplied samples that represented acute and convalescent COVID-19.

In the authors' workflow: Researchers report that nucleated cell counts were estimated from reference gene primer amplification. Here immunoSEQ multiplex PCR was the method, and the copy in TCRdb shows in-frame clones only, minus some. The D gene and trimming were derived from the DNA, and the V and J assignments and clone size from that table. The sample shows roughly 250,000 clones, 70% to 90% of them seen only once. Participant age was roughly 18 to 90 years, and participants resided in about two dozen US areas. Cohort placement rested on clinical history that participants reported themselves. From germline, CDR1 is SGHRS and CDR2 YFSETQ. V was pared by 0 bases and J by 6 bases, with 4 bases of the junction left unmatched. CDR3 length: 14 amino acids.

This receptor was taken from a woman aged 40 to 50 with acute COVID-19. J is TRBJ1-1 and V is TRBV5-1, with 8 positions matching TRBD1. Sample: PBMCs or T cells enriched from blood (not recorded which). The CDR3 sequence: CASSLAGGFAEAFF. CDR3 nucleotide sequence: TGCGCCAGCAGCTTGGCAGGGGGCTTCGCTGAAGCTTTCTTT.